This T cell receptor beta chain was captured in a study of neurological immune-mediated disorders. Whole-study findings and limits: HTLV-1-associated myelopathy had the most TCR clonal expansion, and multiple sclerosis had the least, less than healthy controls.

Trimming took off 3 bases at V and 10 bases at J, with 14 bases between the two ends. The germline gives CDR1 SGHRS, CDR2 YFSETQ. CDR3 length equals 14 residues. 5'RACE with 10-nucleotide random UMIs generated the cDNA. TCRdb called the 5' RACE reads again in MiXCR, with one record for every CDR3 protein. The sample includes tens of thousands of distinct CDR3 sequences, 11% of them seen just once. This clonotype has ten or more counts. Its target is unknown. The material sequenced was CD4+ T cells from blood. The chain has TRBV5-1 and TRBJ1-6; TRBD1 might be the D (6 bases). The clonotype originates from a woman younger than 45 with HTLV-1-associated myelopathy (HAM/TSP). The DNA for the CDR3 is TGCGCCAGCAGCTCGGACAGTGTAGGGTCACCCCTCCACTTT. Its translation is CASSSDSVGSPLHF.